Presented here are 9 T cell receptor beta chains from one specimen sequenced in a study of blood T cell repertoires in COVID-19. The assay was immunoSEQ multiplex PCR, and TCRdb's table has in-frame clones only and misses some. The table records tens of thousands of clones, roughly 80% of them present only once. Material: peripheral blood. The receptors originated from a man aged 50 or older with acute or convalescent COVID-19.

The chain links TRBV27 to TRBJ1-5, with a tentative D call TRBD1 (6 bases). The V gene lost 5 bases and the J gene lost 5 bases, with 10 bases spanning the gap. CDR1 and CDR2 from the germline V gene are MNHEY and SMNVEV (reference sequence). CDR3 length: 13 residues. CDR3 protein: CASSGKGDQPQHF. The CDR3 DNA reads as TGTGCCAGCAGTGGGAAGGGGGATCAGCCCCAGCATTTT.

V gene TRBV7-2 combines with J gene TRBJ1-2; D remains unclear. CDR1 and CDR2 (germline): SGHTA, FQGNSA. This CDR3 comprises 14 residues. V dropped 1 base and J dropped 6 bases, with 12 bases sitting between them. CDR3 loop: CASSLGLGEDGYTF. The CDR3 nucleotides are TGTGCCAGCAGCTTAGGGTTGGGTGAGGATGGCTACACCTTC.

This chain uses TRBV6-1 with TRBJ2-1, with a possible D match to TRBD2 (6 bases). CDR3 length: 13 amino acids. Germline V gene sequence: CDR1 MNHNS, CDR2 SASEGT. Trimming took 2 bases from V and 6 from J, leaving 8 bases between them. CDR3 DNA sequence: TGTGCCAGCAGTGAAAGGGGAGGCAATGAGCAGTTCTTC. Translation gives CASSERGGNEQFF.

The rearrangement uses TRBV7-8 and TRBJ2-6; possibly TRBD1 for D (5 bases). V dropped 1 base and J dropped 3 bases, with 13 bases sitting between them. CDR3 size: 17 residues. CDR1 is SGHVS, CDR2 FQNEAQ, per germline. The CDR3 region has the DNA TGTGCCAGCAGCTTAGTTCGGTGGGGCTATGGGGCCAACGTCCTGACTTTC. Translation gives CASSLVRWGYGANVLTF.

The chain has TRBV6-5 and TRBJ1-3; 11 bases fit TRBD1. This CDR3 is built from 15 residues. Trimming took 0 bases from V and 8 from J; bases not matched to a gene: 3. Germline V CDR1 and CDR2: MNHEY, SVGAGI. The CDR3 region is CASSYSGTGGYTIYF. The DNA of the CDR3 is TGTGCCAGCAGTTACTCCGGGACAGGGGGGTACACCATATATTTT.

V usage is TRBV2 and J usage is TRBJ2-5; 8 nucleotides agree with TRBD1. V lost 6 bases, J lost 5 bases, and 8 bases stayed unmatched. The CDR3 has 14 residues. Germline lookup yields CDR1 SNHLY and CDR2 FYNNEI. The CDR3 protein is CASSRDRGRETQYF. CDR3 DNA: TGTGCCAGCAGCCGCGACAGGGGCAGGGAGACCCAGTACTTC.

The chain has TRBV29-1 and TRBJ1-1, with 7 bases identical to TRBD1. This CDR3 contains 14 residues. V lost 4 bases, J lost 5 bases, and 10 bases stayed unmatched. The germline V gene encodes CDR1 SQVTM and CDR2 ANQGSEA. This CDR3 is CSVGSQGRGTEAFF. CDR3 nucleotides: TGCAGCGTTGGCTCACAGGGGAGAGGGACTGAAGCTTTCTTT.

The chain recombines TRBV7-9 with TRBJ2-7; D might be TRBD1 (6 bases). Trimming cost V 6 bases and J 0 bases, with 12 bases left between them. CDR3 size: 14 residues. Germline V CDR1 and CDR2: SEHNR, FQNEAQ (reference sequence). The DNA for the CDR3 is TGTGCCAGCAGACCCGACAGGTCCTCCTACGAGCAGTACTTC. Its translation is CASRPDRSSYEQYF.

The chain carries TRBV7-3 and TRBJ2-2; D is unclear. From germline, CDR1 is SGHTA and CDR2 FQGTGA. The ends were cut back, 5 bases at V and 3 bases at J, with 13 bases in the middle. The length of the CDR3 is 15 residues. The CDR3 here is CASSPLGAYTGELFF. DNA of the CDR3: TGTGCCAGCAGCCCCCTAGGAGCGTACACCGGGGAGCTGTTTTTT.